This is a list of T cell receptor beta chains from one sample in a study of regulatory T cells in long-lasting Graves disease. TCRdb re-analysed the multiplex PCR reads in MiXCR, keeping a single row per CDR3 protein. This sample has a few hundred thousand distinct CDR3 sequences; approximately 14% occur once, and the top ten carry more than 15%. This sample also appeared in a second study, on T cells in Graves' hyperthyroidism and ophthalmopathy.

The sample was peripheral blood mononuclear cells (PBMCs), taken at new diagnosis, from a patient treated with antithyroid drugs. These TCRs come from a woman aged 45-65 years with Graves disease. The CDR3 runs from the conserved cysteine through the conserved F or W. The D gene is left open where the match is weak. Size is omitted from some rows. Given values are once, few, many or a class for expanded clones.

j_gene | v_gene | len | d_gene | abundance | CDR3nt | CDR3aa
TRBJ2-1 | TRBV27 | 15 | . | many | TGTGCCAGCAGTTCTAGCGTCAGGGTCCTCAATGAGCAGTTCTTC | CASSSSVRVLNEQFF
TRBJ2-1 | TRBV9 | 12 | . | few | TGTGCCAGCAGCCGACTGGACAATGAGCAGTTCTTC | CASSRLDNEQFF
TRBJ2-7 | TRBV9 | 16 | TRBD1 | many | TGTGCCAGCAGCGTAGCGGGACAGGGGACCCTCTACGAGCAGTACTTC | CASSVAGQGTLYEQYF
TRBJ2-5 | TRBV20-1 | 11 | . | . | TGCAGTGCTAGAGTCCAAGAGACCCAGTACTTC | CSARVQETQYF
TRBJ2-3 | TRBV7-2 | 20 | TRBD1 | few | TGTGCCAGCAGCCCGTATTGGGGGGAGGCCGGGACAGGGGACAGGGATACGCAGTATTTT | CASSPYWGEAGTGDRDTQYF
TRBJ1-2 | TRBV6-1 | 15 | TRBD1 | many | TGTGCCAACACATTTAAGACAGGGACTAACTATGGCTACACCTTC | CANTFKTGTNYGYTF
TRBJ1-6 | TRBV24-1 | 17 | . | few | TGTGCCACCAGTGACGGGTTGCGGGGGGCGTATAATTCACCCCTCCACTTT | CATSDGLRGAYNSPLHF
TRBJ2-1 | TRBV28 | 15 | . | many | TGTGCCAGCAGTTCTATCCCCCTCCGACGGGGGTGGGAGTTCTTC | CASSSIPLRRGWEFF
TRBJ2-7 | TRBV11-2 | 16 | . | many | TGTGCCAGCAGCTTAGATAGGGGCACTAGGGCCTACGAGCAGTACTTC | CASSLDRGTRAYEQYF
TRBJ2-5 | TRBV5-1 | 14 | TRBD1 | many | TGCGCCAGCGGACCAGGGACAGGGCAAGAGACCCAGTACTTC | CASGPGTGQETQYF
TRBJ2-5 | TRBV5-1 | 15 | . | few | TGCGCCAGCAGCTTGGCGGGTAGGAGGGGAGAGACCCAGTACTTC | CASSLAGRRGETQYF
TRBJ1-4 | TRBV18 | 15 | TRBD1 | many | TGTGCCAGCTCACCACCGAACAGGGGAGATGAAAAACTGTTTTTT | CASSPPNRGDEKLFF
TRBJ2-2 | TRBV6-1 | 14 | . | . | TGTGCCAGTCAAGGGCACGCGAACACCGGGGAGCTGTTTTTT | CASQGHANTGELFF
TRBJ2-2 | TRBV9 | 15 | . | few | TGTGCCAGCAGCGTACCAGGAGGGCCCACCGGGGAGCTGTTTTTT | CASSVPGGPTGELFF
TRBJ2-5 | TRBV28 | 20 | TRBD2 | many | TGTGCCAGCAGTTTAATCTGGGGCGGCGGGACTAGCGAGAACCAAGAGACCCAGTACTTC | CASSLIWGGGTSENQETQYF
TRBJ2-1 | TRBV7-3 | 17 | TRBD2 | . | TGTGCCAGCAGCCTCTCGGGTAGCGGGTTTGCCTACAATGAGCAGTTCTTC | CASSLSGSGFAYNEQFF
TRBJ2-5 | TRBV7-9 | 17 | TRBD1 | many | TGTGCCAGCAGCTCCGGGGACAGGGGGCCCATGAAAGAGACCCAGTACTTC | CASSSGDRGPMKETQYF
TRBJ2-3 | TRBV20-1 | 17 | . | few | TGCAGTGCTAAGAAGTCGACAGCAAGCTTTAGCACAGATACGCAGTATTTT | CSAKKSTASFSTDTQYF
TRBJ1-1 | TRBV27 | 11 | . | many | TGTGCCACCATCCGGGGCACTGAAGCTTTCTTT | CATIRGTEAFF
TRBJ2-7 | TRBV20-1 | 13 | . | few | TGCAGTGCTAGAGTGGGGGAGCCCCCCGAGCAGTACTTC | CSARVGEPPEQYF
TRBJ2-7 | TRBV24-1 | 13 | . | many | TGTGCCACCAGTGTAGGCGGTACCTACGAGCAGTACTTC | CATSVGGTYEQYF
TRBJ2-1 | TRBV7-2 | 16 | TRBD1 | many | TGTGCCAGCAGCGCCCCTGGGACAGGGATCGGGAATGAGCAGTTCTTC | CASSAPGTGIGNEQFF
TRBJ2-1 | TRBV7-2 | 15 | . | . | TGTGCCAGCAGCTTAGGTAGGGGCAACTACAATGAGCAGTTCTTC | CASSLGRGNYNEQFF
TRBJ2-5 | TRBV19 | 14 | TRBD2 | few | TGTGCCAGTAGTCGACTAGCCCGTTCCGAGACCCAGTACTTC | CASSRLARSETQYF
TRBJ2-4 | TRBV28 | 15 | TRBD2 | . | TGTGCCAGCAGTCGGACTAGCGGGGTGTGGAACATTCAGTACTTC | CASSRTSGVWNIQYF
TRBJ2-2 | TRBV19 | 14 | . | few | TGTGCGAGTCGGCCTGGGGGGTATGGCGGGGAGCTGTTTTTT | CASRPGGYGGELFF
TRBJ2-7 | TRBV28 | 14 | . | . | TGTGCCAGCAGTTGGGGAGGTAGCTCCTACGAGCAGTACTTC | CASSWGGSSYEQYF
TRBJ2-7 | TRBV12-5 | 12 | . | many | TGTGCTAGTGGTTTGAACGAGTACGAGCAGTACTTC | CASGLNEYEQYF
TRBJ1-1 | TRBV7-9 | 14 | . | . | TGTGCCAGCAGCTTCAGGGGAGGGAAAACTGAAGCTTTCTTT | CASSFRGGKTEAFF
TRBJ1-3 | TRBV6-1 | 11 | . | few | TGTGCCACCGCCTCTGGAAACACCATATATTTT | CATASGNTIYF
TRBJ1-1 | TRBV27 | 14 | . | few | TGTGCCAGCAGTTTAGAGGGTAGGGACACTGAAGCTTTCTTT | CASSLEGRDTEAFF
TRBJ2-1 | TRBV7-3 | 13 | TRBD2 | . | TGTGCCAGCAGCCCAGGACTAGCGGGAGAAAAGTTCTTC | CASSPGLAGEKFF
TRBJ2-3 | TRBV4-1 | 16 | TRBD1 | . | TGCGCCAGCAGCCAACGGACAGGGACTTCGGGAGATACGCAGTATTTT | CASSQRTGTSGDTQYF
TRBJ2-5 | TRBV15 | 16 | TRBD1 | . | TGTGCCACCAGCAGAGAGGGACAGGGGGCTTGGGAGACCCAGTACTTC | CATSREGQGAWETQYF
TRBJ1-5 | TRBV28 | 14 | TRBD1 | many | TGTGCCAGCAGTTGGGGGACAGGCGATCAGCCCCAGCATTTT | CASSWGTGDQPQHF
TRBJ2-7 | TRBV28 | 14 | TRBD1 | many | TGTGCCAGCAGTTTTCCTACAGGGGCCTACGAGCAGTACTTC | CASSFPTGAYEQYF
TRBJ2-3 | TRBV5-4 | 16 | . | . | TGTGCCAGCAGCTTGGGGCTAGCGAGGGCCACAGATACGCAGTATTTT | CASSLGLARATDTQYF
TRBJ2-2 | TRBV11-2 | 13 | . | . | TGTGCCATAGGGAAGGAGAACGCCGGGGAGCTGTTTTTT | CAIGKENAGELFF
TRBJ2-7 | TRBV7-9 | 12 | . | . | TGTGCCAGCAGCCTCAGGGAGACCGAGCAGTACTTC | CASSLRETEQYF
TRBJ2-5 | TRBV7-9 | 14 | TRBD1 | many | TGTGCCAGCAGCCCAGGGACAGAACAAGAGACCCAGTACTTC | CASSPGTEQETQYF
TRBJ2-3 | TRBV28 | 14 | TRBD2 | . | TGTGCCAGCAGTTTTCGGCGGGAGATAGATACGCAGTATTTT | CASSFRREIDTQYF
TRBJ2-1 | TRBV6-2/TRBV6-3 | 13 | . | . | TGTGCCAGCAGTTACGTACGGCTCAATGAGCAGTTCTTC | CASSYVRLNEQFF
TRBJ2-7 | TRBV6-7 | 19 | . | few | TGTGCCAGCAGTTACTCGTGGGCCCGGGGTCGGGGGAAATCGGACGAGCAGTACTTC | CASSYSWARGRGKSDEQYF
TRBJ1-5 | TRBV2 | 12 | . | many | TGTGCCAGCAGTGTAACAATTCAGCCCCAGCATTTT | CASSVTIQPQHF
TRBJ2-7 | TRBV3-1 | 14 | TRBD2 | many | TGTGCCAGCAGCCCTCAGCGGGAGATAAACGAGCAGTACTTC | CASSPQREINEQYF
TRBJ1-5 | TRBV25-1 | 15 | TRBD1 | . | TGTGCCAGCAGTTCCGGGACAGGGGGTTTTCTGCCCCAGCATTTT | CASSSGTGGFLPQHF
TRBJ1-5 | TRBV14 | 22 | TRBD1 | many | TGTGCCAGCAGCCAAGATTCCCCCAGGGTGGCCCGGGACAGGGAGGGAGGTCAGCCCCAGCATTTT | CASSQDSPRVARDREGGQPQHF
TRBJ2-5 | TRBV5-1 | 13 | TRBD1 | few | TGCGCCAGCAGCTACGGGACAGAAGAGACCCAGTACTTC | CASSYGTEETQYF
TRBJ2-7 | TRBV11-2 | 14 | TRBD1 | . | TGTGCCAGCAGCCTGGGACAGGCCCAACGGGAGCAGTACTTC | CASSLGQAQREQYF
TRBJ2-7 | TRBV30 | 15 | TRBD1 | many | TGTGCCTGGGGAGTGGATGGACAGGCGACCTACGAGCAGTACTTC | CAWGVDGQATYEQYF
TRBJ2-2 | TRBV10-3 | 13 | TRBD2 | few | TGTGCCATAGGACTAGCGGGAACCGGGGAGCTGTTTTTT | CAIGLAGTGELFF
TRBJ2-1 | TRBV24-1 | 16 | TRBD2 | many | TGTGCCACCAGTGATTTGAGGCCTAGCGGCTACAATGAGCAGTTCTTC | CATSDLRPSGYNEQFF
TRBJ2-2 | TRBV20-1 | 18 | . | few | TGCAGTGCTAGAGGGGCGGACGGAACTACTCTTACCACCGGGGAGCTGTTTTTT | CSARGADGTTLTTGELFF
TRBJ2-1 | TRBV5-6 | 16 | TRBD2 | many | TGTGCCAGCAGCTTGGAGGTAGCGGGAGGTTTTAATGAGCAGTTCTTC | CASSLEVAGGFNEQFF
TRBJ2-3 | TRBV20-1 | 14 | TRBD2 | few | TGCAGTGCTACCCCTAGCGCCGCCGGGGGGGCGCAGTATTTT | CSATPSAAGGAQYF
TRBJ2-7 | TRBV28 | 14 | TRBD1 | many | TGTGCCAGCACTGATGGACAGGGGTCCTACGAGCAGTACTTC | CASTDGQGSYEQYF
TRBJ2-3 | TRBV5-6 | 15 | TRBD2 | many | TGTGCCAGCAGCGTGACTAGCGGAATCACAGATACGCAGTATTTT | CASSVTSGITDTQYF
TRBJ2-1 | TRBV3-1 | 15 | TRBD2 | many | TGTGCCAGCAGCCCTCGGACTAGCGGGGGGAATGAGCAGTTCTTC | CASSPRTSGGNEQFF